The table lists the clone carrying this T cell receptor beta chain with a few counts. This entry is derived from a study of cytomegalovirus exposure and HLA in healthy donors. CDR1 SNHLY and CDR2 FYNNEI come from the germline V gene. The CDR3 sequence is 13 residues long. The J segment lost 2 bases and the V segment lost 5 bases, leaving 2 bases of the junction unmatched. PCR primers comprised 60 Vbeta and 13 Jbeta primers. Sequencing used immunoSEQ multiplex PCR; TCRdb keeps in-frame clones, though not all of them. Among about 120,000 clones, over 70% were seen once, and the ten largest hold just under 3%.

Specimen: PBMCs. This sequence originates from a middle-aged woman in good health and CMV-seropositive. The chain joins TRBV2 to TRBJ2-7; 8 bases match TRBD2. In DNA, the CDR3 is TGTGCCAGCAGTCGGGGGGGAGCCTACGAGCAGTACTTC. As protein: CASSRGGAYEQYF.